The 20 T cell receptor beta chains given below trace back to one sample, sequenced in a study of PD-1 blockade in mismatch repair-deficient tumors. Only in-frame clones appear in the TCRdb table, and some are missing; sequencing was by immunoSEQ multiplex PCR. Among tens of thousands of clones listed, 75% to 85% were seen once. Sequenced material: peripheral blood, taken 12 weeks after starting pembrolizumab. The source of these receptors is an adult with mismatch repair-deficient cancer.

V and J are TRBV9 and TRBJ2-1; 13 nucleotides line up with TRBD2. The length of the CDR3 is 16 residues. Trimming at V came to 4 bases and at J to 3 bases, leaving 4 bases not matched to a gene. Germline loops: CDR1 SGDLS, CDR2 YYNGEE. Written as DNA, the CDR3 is TGTGCCAGCAGCTACCGGACTAGCGGGAGCTACAATGAGCAGTTCTTC. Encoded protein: CASSYRTSGSYNEQFF.

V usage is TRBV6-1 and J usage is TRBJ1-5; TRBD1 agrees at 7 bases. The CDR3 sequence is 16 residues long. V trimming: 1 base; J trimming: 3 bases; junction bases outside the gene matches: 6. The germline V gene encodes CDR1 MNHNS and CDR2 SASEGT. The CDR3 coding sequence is TGTGCCAGCAGTGAAGTGGCAGGGGGTCTCAATCAGCCCCAGCATTTT. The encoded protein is CASSEVAGGLNQPQHF.

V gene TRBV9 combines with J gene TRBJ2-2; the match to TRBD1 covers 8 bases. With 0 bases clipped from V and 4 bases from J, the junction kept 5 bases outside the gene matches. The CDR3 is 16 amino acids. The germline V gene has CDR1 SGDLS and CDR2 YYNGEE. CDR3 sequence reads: CASSVGTGISTGELFF. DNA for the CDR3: TGTGCCAGCAGCGTAGGGACAGGGATAAGCACCGGGGAGCTGTTTTTT. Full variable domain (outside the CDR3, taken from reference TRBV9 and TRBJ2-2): DSGVTQTPKHLITATGQRVTLRCSPRSGDLSVYWYQQSLDQGLQFLIQYYNGEERAKGNILERFSAQQFPDLHSELNLSSLELGDSALYFCASSVGTGISTGELFFGEGSRLTVL.

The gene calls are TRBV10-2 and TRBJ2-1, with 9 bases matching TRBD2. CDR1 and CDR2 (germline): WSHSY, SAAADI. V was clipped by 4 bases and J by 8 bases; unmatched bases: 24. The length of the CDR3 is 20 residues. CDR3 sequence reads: CASSGSGHKIPGTSIHEQFF. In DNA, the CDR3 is TGCGCCAGCAGTGGATCGGGACACAAAATCCCCGGGACTAGCATCCATGAGCAGTTCTTC.

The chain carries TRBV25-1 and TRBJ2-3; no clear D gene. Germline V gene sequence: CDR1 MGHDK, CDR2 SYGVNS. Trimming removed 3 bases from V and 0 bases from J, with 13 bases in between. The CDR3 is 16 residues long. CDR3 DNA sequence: TGTGCCAGCAGTGAGAAAAGGGCGAAAAGCACAGATACGCAGTATTTT. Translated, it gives CASSEKRAKSTDTQYF.

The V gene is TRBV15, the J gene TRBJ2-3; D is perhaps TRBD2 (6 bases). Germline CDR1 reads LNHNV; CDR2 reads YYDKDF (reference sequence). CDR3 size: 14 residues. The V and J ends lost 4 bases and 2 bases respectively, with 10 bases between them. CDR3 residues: CATSKRGFTDTQYF. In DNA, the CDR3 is TGTGCCACCAGCAAACGGGGGTTCACAGATACGCAGTATTTT.

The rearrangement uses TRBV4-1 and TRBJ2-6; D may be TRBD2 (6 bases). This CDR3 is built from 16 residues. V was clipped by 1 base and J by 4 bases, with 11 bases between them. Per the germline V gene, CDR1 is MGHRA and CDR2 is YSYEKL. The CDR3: CASSQAEGDGANVLTF. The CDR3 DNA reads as TGCGCCAGCAGCCAAGCGGAGGGTGACGGGGCCAACGTCCTGACTTTC.

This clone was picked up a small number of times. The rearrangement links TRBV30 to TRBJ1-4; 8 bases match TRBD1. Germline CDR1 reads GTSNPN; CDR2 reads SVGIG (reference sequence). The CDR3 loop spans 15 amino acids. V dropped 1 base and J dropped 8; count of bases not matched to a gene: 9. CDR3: CAWSDPGQVLEKLFF. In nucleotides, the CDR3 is TGTGCCTGGAGTGACCCGGGACAGGTCCTAGAAAAACTGTTTTTT.

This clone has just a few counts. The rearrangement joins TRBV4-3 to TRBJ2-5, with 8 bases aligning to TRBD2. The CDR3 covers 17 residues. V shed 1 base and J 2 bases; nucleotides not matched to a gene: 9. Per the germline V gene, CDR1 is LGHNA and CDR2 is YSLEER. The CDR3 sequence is CASSQGVAGGPQETQYF. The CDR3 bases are TGCGCCAGCAGCCAAGGGGTTGCGGGAGGCCCTCAAGAGACCCAGTACTTC.

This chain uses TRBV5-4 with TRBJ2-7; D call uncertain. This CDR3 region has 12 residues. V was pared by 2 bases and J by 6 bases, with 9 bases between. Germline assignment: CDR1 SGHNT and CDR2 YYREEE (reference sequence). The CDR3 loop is CASSFDHAEQYF. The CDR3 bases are TGTGCCAGCAGCTTCGACCATGCCGAGCAGTACTTC. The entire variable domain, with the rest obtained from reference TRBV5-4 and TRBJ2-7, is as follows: ETGVTQSPTHLIKTRGQQVTLRCSSQSGHNTVSWYQQALGQGPQFIFQYYREEENGRGNFPPRFSGLQFPNYSSELNVNALELDDSALYLCASSFDHAEQYFGPGTRLTVT.

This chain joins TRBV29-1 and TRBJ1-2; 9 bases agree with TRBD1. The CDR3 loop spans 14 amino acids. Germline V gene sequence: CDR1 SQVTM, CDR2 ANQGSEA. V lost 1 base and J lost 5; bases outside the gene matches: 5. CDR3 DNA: TGCAGCGTTGAAGTAACAGGGGGCTTGTATGGCTACACCTTC. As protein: CSVEVTGGLYGYTF.

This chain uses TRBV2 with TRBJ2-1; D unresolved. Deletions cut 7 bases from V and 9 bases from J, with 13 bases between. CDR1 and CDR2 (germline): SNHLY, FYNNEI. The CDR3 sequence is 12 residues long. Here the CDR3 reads CASKNDILEQFF. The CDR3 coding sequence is TGTGCCAGCAAAAACGACATACTTGAGCAGTTCTTC.

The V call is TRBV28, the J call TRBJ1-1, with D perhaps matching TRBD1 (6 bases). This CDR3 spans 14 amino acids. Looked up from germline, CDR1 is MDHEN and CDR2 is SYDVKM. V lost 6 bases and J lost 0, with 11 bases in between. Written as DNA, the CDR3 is TGTGCCAGCAGCAACAGGGCCCTGAACACTGAAGCTTTCTTT. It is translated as CASSNRALNTEAFF.

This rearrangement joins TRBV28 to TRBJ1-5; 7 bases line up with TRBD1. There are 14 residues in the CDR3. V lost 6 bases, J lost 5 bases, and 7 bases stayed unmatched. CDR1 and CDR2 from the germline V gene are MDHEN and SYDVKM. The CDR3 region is CASSHRGMDQPQHF. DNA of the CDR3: TGTGCCAGCAGCCACAGGGGAATGGATCAGCCCCAGCATTTT.

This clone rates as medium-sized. CDR3 nucleotide sequence: TGTGCCAGCAGTGACCGGGGGTCTGGGGCCAACGTCCTGACTTTC. Translating it yields CASSDRGSGANVLTF. The chain combines TRBV6-4 with TRBJ2-6; a weak D match, TRBD2 (6 bases). The V gene's germline CDR1 is MRHNA and CDR2 SNTAGT. The CDR3 spans 15 residues. The ends were cut back, 2 bases at V and 1 base at J, with 6 bases in the middle.

CDR3 residues: CASSAGQSYEQYF. Written as DNA, the CDR3 is TGTGCCAGCAGCGCGGGACAAAGCTACGAGCAGTACTTC. The chain links TRBV5-5 to TRBJ2-7; D might be TRBD1 or TRBD2, each matching 6 bases. CDR1 and CDR2 from the germline V gene are SGHKS and YYEKEE (reference sequence). V was clipped by 4 bases and J by 3 bases, with 11 bases between them. This CDR3 is 13 amino acids long.

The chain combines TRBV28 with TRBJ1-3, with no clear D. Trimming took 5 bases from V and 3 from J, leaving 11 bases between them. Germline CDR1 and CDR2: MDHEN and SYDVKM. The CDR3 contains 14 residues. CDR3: CASSRESGGNTIYF. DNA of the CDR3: TGTGCCAGCAGTCGAGAGTCGGGTGGAAACACCATATATTTT.

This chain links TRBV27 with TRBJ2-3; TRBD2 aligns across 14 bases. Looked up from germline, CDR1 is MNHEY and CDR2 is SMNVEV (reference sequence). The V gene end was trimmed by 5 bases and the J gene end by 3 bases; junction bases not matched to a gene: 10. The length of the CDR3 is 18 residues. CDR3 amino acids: CASSPGTSGSSATDTQYF. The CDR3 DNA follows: TGTGCCAGCAGTCCGGGGACTAGCGGGAGTTCGGCGACAGATACGCAGTATTTT.

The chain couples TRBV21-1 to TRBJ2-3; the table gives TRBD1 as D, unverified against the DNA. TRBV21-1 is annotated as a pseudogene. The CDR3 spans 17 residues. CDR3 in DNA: TGTGCCAGCAGCCGGTGGACAGGGGGCGCCCCGGCAGATACGCAGTATTTT. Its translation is CASSRWTGGAPADTQYF.

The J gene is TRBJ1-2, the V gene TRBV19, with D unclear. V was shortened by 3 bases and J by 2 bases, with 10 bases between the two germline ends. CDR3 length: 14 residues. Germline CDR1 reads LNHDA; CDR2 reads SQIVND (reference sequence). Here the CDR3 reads CASSMETRNYGYTF. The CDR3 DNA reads TGTGCCAGTAGTATGGAGACGAGAAACTATGGCTACACCTTC.